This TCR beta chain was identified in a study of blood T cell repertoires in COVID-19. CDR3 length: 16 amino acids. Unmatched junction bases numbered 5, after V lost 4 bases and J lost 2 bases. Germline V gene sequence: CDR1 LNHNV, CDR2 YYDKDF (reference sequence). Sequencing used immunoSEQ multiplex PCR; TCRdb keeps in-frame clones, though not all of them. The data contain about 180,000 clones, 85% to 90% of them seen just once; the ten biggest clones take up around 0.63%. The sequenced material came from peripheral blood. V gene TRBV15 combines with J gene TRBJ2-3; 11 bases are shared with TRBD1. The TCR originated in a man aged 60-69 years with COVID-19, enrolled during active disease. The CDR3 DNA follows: TGTGCCACCAGCAAGGGGACAGGGGGGGCCACAGATACGCAGTATTTT. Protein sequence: CATSKGTGGATDTQYF.